This passage covers 28 T cell receptor beta chains from one sample sequenced in a study of graft-versus-host responses after intestinal transplantation. TCRdb keeps only in-frame clones here, not all; method: immunoSEQ multiplex PCR. Here the sample spans about 38,000 clones, around 83% being singletons. The sample consisted of PBMCs, taken 1070 days after transplant. The receptors come from a human patient who received an intestinal transplant, so some T cells may come from the graft donor.

The chain uses TRBV5-4 and TRBJ2-5, with 7 bases aligning to TRBD1. With V trimmed by 1 base and J by 9 bases, 9 bases remained unmatched. Germline CDR1 is SGHNT and CDR2 is YYREEE (reference sequence). The CDR3 consists of 14 residues. CDR3 sequence (DNA): TGTGCCAGCAGCTTGAAGGGGGCCCAGGCGGCCCAGTACTTC. Translating gives CASSLKGAQAAQYF.

The chain joins TRBV6-5 to TRBJ1-2; no reliable D call. CDR1 and CDR2 from the germline V gene are MNHEY and SVGAGI. The CDR3 is 14 residues long. Trimming shortened V by 5 bases and J by 4 bases, and 14 bases separated the two germline ends. The CDR3 is CASSEEVSPYGYTF. Here the CDR3 DNA reads TGTGCCAGCAGTGAAGAAGTGTCCCCCTATGGCTACACCTTC.

The sample holds a few counts of this clone. The sample has other DNA sequences that encode this CDR3 too. The chain recombines TRBV5-1 with TRBJ1-1; D gene uncertain. The CDR3 runs to 11 residues. Trimming cost V 0 bases and J 7 bases, with 4 bases left between them. Per the germline V gene, CDR1 is SGHRS and CDR2 is YFSETQ. As DNA, the CDR3 is TGCGCCAGCAGCTTGGGGGGTGAAGCTTTCTTT. Residues: CASSLGGEAFF.

This rearrangement joins TRBV9 to TRBJ2-6, with no clear D. The CDR3 is 15 amino acids. With 2 bases removed from V and 3 bases from J, the gap between germline ends came to 9 bases. Germline CDR1 is SGDLS and CDR2 is YYNGEE. CDR3: CASSVTVDGANVLTF. In DNA, the CDR3 is TGTGCCAGCAGCGTCACAGTGGATGGGGCCAACGTCCTGACTTTC.

J is TRBJ1-2 and V is TRBV6-4, with D possibly matching TRBD1 (6 bases). Trimming removed 6 bases from V and 1 base from J, with 9 bases in between. Germline CDR1 MRHNA, CDR2 SNTAGT. The CDR3 is 13 amino acids. The CDR3 sequence is CASSPDSNYGYTF. The CDR3 region has the DNA TGTGCCAGCAGCCCGGACAGTAACTATGGCTACACCTTC.

The CDR3 DNA reads TGTGCCAGCAGCATAAGCAGCTATGACAATTCACCCCTCCACTTT. It encodes CASSISSYDNSPLHF. This sequence joins TRBV6-1 and TRBJ1-6; no clear D gene. Germline assignment: CDR1 MNHNS and CDR2 SASEGT. V shed 6 bases and J shed 7 bases, with 16 bases lying between them. CDR3 length equals 15 residues.

V is TRBV28 and J is TRBJ2-7, with D possibly TRBD2 on 6 matching bases. CDR1 and CDR2 from the germline V gene are MDHEN and SYDVKM. The CDR3 sequence is 13 residues long. Trimming shortened V by 5 bases and J by 3 bases, and 11 bases separated the two germline ends. The CDR3 coding sequence is TGTGCCAGCAGTCGCCGCGGGAACTACGAGCAGTACTTC. Protein sequence: CASSRRGNYEQYF.

This chain joins TRBV7-9 and TRBJ2-1; D possibly uses TRBD1 or TRBD2 (5 bases each). The germline gives CDR1 SEHNR, CDR2 FQNEAQ (reference sequence). V dropped 5 bases and J dropped 9 bases, with 11 bases sitting between them. CDR3 length equals 12 residues. CDR3 nucleotide sequence: TGTGCCAGCAGCCTGTGGGGGTCTGAGCAGTTCTTC. This codes for CASSLWGSEQFF.

CDR3 loop: CSARAETQYF. The CDR3 DNA reads TGCAGTGCTCGGGCCGAGACCCAGTACTTC. The chain employs TRBV20-1 and TRBJ2-5; D uncertain. Trimming removed 5 bases at V and 5 bases at J, with 6 bases between. There are 10 residues in the CDR3. In germline, CDR1 is DFQATT, CDR2 SNEGSKA (reference sequence).

This chain uses TRBV6-5 with TRBJ2-7; the match to TRBD1 covers 8 bases. This CDR3 is 16 amino acids long. Germline V gene sequence: CDR1 MNHEY, CDR2 SVGAGI. Trimming at V came to 4 bases and at J to 7 bases, leaving 15 bases not matched to a gene. The DNA of the CDR3 is TGTGCCAGCAGTTCCATCCCCGGGACAGGCACTCAGGAGCAGTACTTC. This gives the protein CASSSIPGTGTQEQYF.

The gene calls are TRBV6-6 and TRBJ2-2; TRBD2 is a possible D gene (5 bases). The length of the CDR3 is 15 residues. Trimming took off 3 bases at V and 4 bases at J, with 12 bases between the two ends. CDR1 is MNHNY and CDR2 is SVGAGI in the germline V gene (reference sequence). The CDR3 nucleotides read TGTGCCAGCAGTTATCGAGCGGCGATCACCGGGGAGCTGTTTTTT. It translates to CASSYRAAITGELFF.

This chain connects TRBV5-1 to TRBJ1-1; 8 nucleotides match TRBD1. The CDR3 has 16 amino acids. Germline assignment: CDR1 SGHRS and CDR2 YFSETQ. V dropped 0 bases and J dropped 4; count of bases not matched to a gene: 8. CDR3 coding DNA: TGCGCCAGCAGCTTGGAAGGGACAGGTTGGATCACTGAAGCTTTCTTT. This sequence encodes CASSLEGTGWITEAFF.

To note about this clone: The germline gene is not matched at one end of the junction; a read error may be the cause. The J gene is TRBJ2-2, the V gene TRBV10-1; the D is unclear. Germline V gene sequence: CDR1 WNHNN, CDR2 SYGVQD (reference sequence). The length of the CDR3 is 13 residues. The CDR3 bases are TGCGCCAGCGGTGACGTTAACACCGGGGAGCTGTTTTTT. Translation: CASGDVNTGELFF.

In nucleotides, the CDR3 is TGTGCCTGGAGCTCCGGGGGGATCGTTGGAAATCAGCCCCAGCATTTT. It translates to CAWSSGGIVGNQPQHF. This chain links TRBV30 with TRBJ1-5; D is possibly TRBD1 (5 bases). This CDR3 comprises 16 residues. Trimming took 3 bases from V and 4 from J, leaving 19 bases between them. The germline CDR1 and CDR2 sequences are GTSNPN and SVGIG (reference sequence).

This rearrangement joins TRBV10-3 to TRBJ1-1, with 7 positions matching TRBD1. The CDR3 covers 13 residues. J gave up 0 bases and V 11 bases, and 6 bases lay outside the gene matches. CDR1 is ENHRY, CDR2 SYGVKD, per germline. In nucleotides, the CDR3 is TGTGCCGTGAAGACAGGGATGAACACTGAAGCTTTCTTT. Encoded protein: CAVKTGMNTEAFF.

The chain combines TRBV6-1 with TRBJ2-7; no clear D gene. V gave up 3 bases and J gave up 3 bases, with 6 bases separating them. Germline V gene data show CDR1 as MNHNS and CDR2 as SASEGT. This CDR3 contains 12 residues. The chain's CDR3 is CASSESNYEQYF. In DNA form, the CDR3 reads TGTGCCAGCAGTGAGAGTAACTACGAGCAGTACTTC.

CDR3 nucleotides: TGTGCCAGCAGCTTGGCCGGGACAGGGATAGGGAATGAGCAGTTCTTC. Translated, it gives CASSLAGTGIGNEQFF. The chain couples TRBV5-8 to TRBJ2-1; 9 positions match TRBD1. V dropped 0 bases and J dropped 7; count of bases not matched to a gene: 8. CDR3 length: 16 residues. The germline V gene encodes CDR1 SGHTS and CDR2 YDEGEE.

V is TRBV6-1 and J is TRBJ2-1; 7 bases agree with TRBD2. The CDR3 sequence is 14 residues long. V lost 8 bases to trimming and J lost 3 bases; unmatched junction nucleotides: 7. Per the germline V gene, CDR1 is MNHNS and CDR2 is SASEGT. The CDR3, as DNA: TGTGCCAGCGCCGCACGGGGGGACTACAATGAGCAGTTCTTC. Translating gives CASAARGDYNEQFF.

This clone was recorded once. The chain employs TRBV18 and TRBJ1-2; D is possibly TRBD1 (5 bases). V dropped 2 bases and J dropped 4 bases, with 14 bases sitting between them. The V gene's germline CDR1 is KGHSH and CDR2 LQKENI. This CDR3 has 15 residues. This chain's CDR3 is CASSPTREGFYGYTF. CDR3 sequence (DNA): TGTGCCAGCTCACCAACGAGGGAGGGGTTCTATGGCTACACCTTC.

V usage is TRBV14 and J usage is TRBJ1-4, with no clear D. Germline CDR1 and CDR2: SGHDN and FVKESK. The CDR3 spans 14 residues. Trimming pared 1 base from V and 0 bases from J, leaving 3 bases between. The chain's CDR3 is CASSQGATNEKLFF. Written as DNA, the CDR3 is TGTGCCAGCAGCCAAGGGGCAACTAATGAAAAACTGTTTTTT.

In its sample, this clone was seen a few times. The J gene is TRBJ1-6, the V gene TRBV2; possibly TRBD1 for D (5 bases). Germline CDR1 and CDR2: SNHLY and FYNNEI. The CDR3 is 12 residues long. The V end lost 6 bases, the J end lost 9 bases, and 9 bases lay between the germline ends. CDR3 loop: CASRTEASPLHF. The CDR3 nucleotides read TGTGCCAGCAGGACAGAGGCTTCACCCCTCCACTTT.

J is TRBJ2-3 and V is TRBV29-1; 11 bases fit TRBD2. Germline V gene sequence: CDR1 SQVTM, CDR2 ANQGSEA. The ends lost 7 bases at V and 4 bases at J; junction bases unmatched: 7. CDR3 length equals 14 residues. CDR3 bases: TGCAGCGCTTCACTAGCGGGAGTGGCAGATACGCAGTATTTT. It specifies CSASLAGVADTQYF.

This clone was detected only once. The rearrangement uses TRBV5-1 and TRBJ2-4; 14 nucleotides line up with TRBD2. Germline trimming cut 0 bases from V and 8 bases from J; bases unmatched to any gene: 4. CDR1 is SGHRS, CDR2 YFSETQ, per germline. The CDR3 totals 16 residues. The CDR3 nucleotides are TGCGCCAGCAGCTTGGCCGGGACTAGCGGGAGTGACATTCAGTACTTC. It yields the protein CASSLAGTSGSDIQYF. The whole variable domain, remainder taken from reference TRBV5-1 and TRBJ2-4, is KAGVTQTPRYLIKTRGQQVTLSCSPISGHRSVSWYQQTPGQGLQFLFEYFSETQRNKGNFPGRFSGRQFSNSRSEMNVSTLELGDSALYLCASSLAGTSGSDIQYFGAGTRLSVL.

This rearrangement joins TRBV6-6 to TRBJ2-1, with D maybe TRBD2 (6 bases). The germline V and J ends were trimmed by 6 bases and 1 base, with 7 bases remaining between them. CDR3 length equals 13 residues. Germline CDR1 MNHNY, CDR2 SVGAGI (reference sequence). CDR3 in amino acids: CASSRGSYNEQFF. As DNA, the CDR3 is TGTGCCAGCAGCCGGGGGTCCTACAATGAGCAGTTCTTC.

To note about this clone: An end of the junction differs from the germline gene, which may be a read error. Distinct nucleotide sequences in the sample also encode this CDR3. V gene TRBV9 combines with J gene TRBJ1-1; 10 bases are a match to TRBD1. This CDR3 spans 16 amino acids. Looked up from germline, CDR1 is SGDLS and CDR2 is YYNGEE. CDR3 coding DNA: TGCGCCAGCAGCCTCGGACAGGGGGTATCGGTAGATGAAGCTTTCTTT. Its translation is CASSLGQGVSVDEAFF.

The chain has TRBV4-2 and TRBJ2-5; TRBD2 matches 13 bases. Trimming removed 0 bases from V and 6 bases from J; junction bases left unmatched: 4. Germline CDR1 is LGHNA and CDR2 is YNFKEQ. The CDR3 has 16 amino acids. CDR3 sequence reads: CASSQELAGGPQTQYF. As DNA, the CDR3 is TGTGCCAGCAGCCAAGAACTAGCGGGGGGGCCGCAGACCCAGTACTTC.

This clone was picked up a small number of times. V usage is TRBV28 and J usage is TRBJ2-2; TRBD1 matches at 9 bases. CDR1 is MDHEN, CDR2 SYDVKM, per germline. This CDR3 spans 17 amino acids. The junction had 12 bases not matched to a gene; V was cut back by 7 bases and J by 3 bases. The DNA of the CDR3 is TGTGCCAGCACCATTTGGCCGGGACAGGGCCACACCGGGGAGCTGTTTTTT. Protein product: CASTIWPGQGHTGELFF.

The chain uses TRBV11-2 and TRBJ2-3; TRBD2 matches at 13 bases. The CDR3 spans 18 residues. Germline V gene sequence: CDR1 SGHAT, CDR2 FQNNGV. Losses at the gene ends were 5 bases for V and 0 bases for J; bases not matched to a gene: 8. The DNA of the CDR3 is TGTGCCAGCAGCGAAGGACTAGCGGGGGAAACTAGCACAGATACGCAGTATTTT. This gives the protein CASSEGLAGETSTDTQYF.